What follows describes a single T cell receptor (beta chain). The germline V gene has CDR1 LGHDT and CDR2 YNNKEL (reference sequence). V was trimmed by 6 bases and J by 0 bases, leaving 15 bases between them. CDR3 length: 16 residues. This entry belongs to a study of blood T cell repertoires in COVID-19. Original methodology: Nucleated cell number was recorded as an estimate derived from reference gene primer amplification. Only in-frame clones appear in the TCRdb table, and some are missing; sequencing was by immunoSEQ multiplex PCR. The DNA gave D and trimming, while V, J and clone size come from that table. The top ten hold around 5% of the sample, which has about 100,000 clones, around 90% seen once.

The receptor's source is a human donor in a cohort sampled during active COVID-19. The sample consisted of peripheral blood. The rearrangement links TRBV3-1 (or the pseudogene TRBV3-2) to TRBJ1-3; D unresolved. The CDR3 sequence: CASRERRGYSGNTIYF. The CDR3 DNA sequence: TGTGCCAGCAGGGAAAGGAGAGGGTACTCTGGAAACACCATATATTTT.